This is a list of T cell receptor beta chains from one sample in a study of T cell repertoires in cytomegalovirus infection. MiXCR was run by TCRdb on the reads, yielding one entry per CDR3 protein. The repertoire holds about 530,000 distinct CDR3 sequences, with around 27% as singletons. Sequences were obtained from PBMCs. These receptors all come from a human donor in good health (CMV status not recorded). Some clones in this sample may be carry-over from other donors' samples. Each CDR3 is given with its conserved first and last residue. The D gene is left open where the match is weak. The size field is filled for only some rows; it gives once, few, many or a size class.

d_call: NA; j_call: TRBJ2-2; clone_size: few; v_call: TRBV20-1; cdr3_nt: TGCAGTGCTAGAGGGGCCGGTCACACCGGGGAGCTGTTTTTT; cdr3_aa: CSARGAGHTGELFF
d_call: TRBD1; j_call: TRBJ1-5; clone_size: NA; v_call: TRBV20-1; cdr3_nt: TGCAGTGCTAGAGACCCCCGGACAGGGGACAATCAGCCCCAGCATTTT; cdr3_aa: CSARDPRTGDNQPQHF
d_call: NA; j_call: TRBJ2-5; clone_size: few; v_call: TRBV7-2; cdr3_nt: TGTGCCAGCAGCTTATCTCAGTCCCGGTCCCAGTACTTC; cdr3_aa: CASSLSQSRSQYF
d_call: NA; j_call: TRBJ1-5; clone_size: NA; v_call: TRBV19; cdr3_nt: TGTGCCAGTAGAGGGTATAATCAGCCCCAGCATTTT; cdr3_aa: CASRGYNQPQHF
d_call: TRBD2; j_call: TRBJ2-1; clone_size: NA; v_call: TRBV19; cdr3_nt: TGTGCCAGTAGTATAGCTAGCGGGGACTACAATGAGCAGTTCTTC; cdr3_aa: CASSIASGDYNEQFF
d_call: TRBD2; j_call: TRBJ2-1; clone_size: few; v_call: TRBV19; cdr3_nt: TGTGCCAGTAGCAAGGGACTAGCGGGAGGCAGCTCCTACAATGAGCAGTTCTTC; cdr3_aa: CASSKGLAGGSSYNEQFF
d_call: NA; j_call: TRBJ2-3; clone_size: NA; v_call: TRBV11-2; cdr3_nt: TGTGCCAGCAGCTCGTGGGAGGTGGGCACAGATACGCAGTATTTT; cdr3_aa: CASSSWEVGTDTQYF
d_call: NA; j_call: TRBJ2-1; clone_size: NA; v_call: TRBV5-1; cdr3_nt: TGCGCCAGCACCCCCGACAGTAGGTATGAGCAGTTCTTC; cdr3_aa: CASTPDSRYEQFF
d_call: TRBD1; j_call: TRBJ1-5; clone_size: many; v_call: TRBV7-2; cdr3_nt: TGTGCCAGCAGCTTAGATTCAGGGGGCAGCAATCAGCCCCAGCATTTT; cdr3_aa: CASSLDSGGSNQPQHF
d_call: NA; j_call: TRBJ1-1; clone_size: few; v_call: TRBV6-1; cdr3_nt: TGTGCCACCAGGTTGCGGGCTGAAGCTTTCTTT; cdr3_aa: CATRLRAEAFF
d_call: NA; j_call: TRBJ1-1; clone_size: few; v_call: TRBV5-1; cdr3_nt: TGCGCCAGCAGCTTGGGTGGGGGGACCGGGAACACTGAAGCTTTCTTT; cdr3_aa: CASSLGGGTGNTEAFF
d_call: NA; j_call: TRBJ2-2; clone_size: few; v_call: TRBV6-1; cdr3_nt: TGTGCCAGCAGAAGGGACACTGCGAACACCGGGGAGCTGTTTTTT; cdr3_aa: CASRRDTANTGELFF
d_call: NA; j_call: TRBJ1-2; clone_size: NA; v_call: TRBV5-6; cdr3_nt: TGTGCCAGCAGCTTGGAAGGGACTGGGGATGAGGGCTACACCTTC; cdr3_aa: CASSLEGTGDEGYTF
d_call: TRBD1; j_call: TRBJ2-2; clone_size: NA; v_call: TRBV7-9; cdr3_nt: TGTGCCAGCAGCACCTGGGACAGGGGAAGATCCACCGGGGAGCTGTTTTTT; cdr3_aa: CASSTWDRGRSTGELFF
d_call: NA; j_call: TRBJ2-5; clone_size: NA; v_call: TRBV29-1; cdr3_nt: TGCAGCTTTTTACCGGGAGCGTCCGCCCAAGAGACCCAGTACTTC; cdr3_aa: CSFLPGASAQETQYF
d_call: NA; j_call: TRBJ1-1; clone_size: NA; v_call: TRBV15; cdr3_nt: TGTGCCACCAGCAGAGCCCCCACCGAAGCTTTCTTT; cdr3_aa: CATSRAPTEAFF
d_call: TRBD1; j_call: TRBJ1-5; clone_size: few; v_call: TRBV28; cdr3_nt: TGTGCCAGCAGTTCAAGCCGACAGGGAAAGAGGGGGCCCAATCAGCCCCAGCATTTT; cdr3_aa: CASSSSRQGKRGPNQPQHF
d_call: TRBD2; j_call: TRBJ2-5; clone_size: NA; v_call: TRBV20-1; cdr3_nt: TGCAGTGCTAGTCGGGGTAGCGGGAGACAAGAGACCCAGTACTTC; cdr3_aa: CSASRGSGRQETQYF
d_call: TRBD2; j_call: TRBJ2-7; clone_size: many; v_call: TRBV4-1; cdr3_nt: TGCGCCAGCAGCCAGAATGAGGCGGGAGACTCCTACGAGCAGTACTTC; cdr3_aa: CASSQNEAGDSYEQYF
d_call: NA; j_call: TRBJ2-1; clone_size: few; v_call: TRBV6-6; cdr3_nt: TGTGCCAGCAGTTACTCCTCCGGCGGTTCCTACAATGAGCAGTTCTTC; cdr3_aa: CASSYSSGGSYNEQFF
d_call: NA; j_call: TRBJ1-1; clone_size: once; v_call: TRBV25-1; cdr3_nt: TGTGCCAGCAAGTGGGTTGACAGTGAAGCTTTCTTT; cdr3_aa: CASKWVDSEAFF
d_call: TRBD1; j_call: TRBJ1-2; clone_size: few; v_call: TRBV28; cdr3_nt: TGTGCCAGCAAAGAGACCGGGACAGGGGACGAGGGCTACACCTTC; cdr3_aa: CASKETGTGDEGYTF
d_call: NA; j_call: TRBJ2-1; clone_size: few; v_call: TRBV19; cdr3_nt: TGTGCCAGTAGTATTGATACGGGGCGAGTGAATGAGCAGTTCTTC; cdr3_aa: CASSIDTGRVNEQFF
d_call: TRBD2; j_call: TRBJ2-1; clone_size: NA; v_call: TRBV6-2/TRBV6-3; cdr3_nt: TGTGCCAGCAGCTATCCGGGACTAGCTTTCAATGAGCAGTTCTTC; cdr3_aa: CASSYPGLAFNEQFF
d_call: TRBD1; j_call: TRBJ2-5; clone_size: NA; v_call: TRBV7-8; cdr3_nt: TGTGCCAGCAGCCGACAGGGGGCCCTCGCGACCCAGTACTTC; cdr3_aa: CASSRQGALATQYF
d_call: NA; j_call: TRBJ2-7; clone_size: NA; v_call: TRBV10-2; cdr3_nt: TGCGCCAGCAGTGAGTCGCGAGGGAGCTCCTACGAGCAGTACTTC; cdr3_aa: CASSESRGSSYEQYF
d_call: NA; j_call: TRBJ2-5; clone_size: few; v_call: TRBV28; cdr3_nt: TGTGCCAGCAGTCGCTCCGGGACCCCCTCGTTGCCCCAGTACTTC; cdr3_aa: CASSRSGTPSLPQYF
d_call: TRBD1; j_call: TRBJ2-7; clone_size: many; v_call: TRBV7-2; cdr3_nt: TGTGCCAGCAGCTTAACAGGGGGGACGTCCTACGAGCAGTACTTC; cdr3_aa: CASSLTGGTSYEQYF
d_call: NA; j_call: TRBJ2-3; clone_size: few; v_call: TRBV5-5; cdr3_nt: TGTGCCAGCAGCTGGGCAGGATACACAGATACGCAGTATTTT; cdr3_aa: CASSWAGYTDTQYF
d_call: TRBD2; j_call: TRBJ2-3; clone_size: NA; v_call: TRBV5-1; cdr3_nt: TGCGCCAGCGGACCTTCGCGGGAGCGCGTAGATACGCAGTATTTT; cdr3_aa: CASGPSRERVDTQYF
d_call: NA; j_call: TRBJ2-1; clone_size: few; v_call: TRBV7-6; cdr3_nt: TGTGCCAGCAGCTTAGCGCAGGACTACAATGAGCAGTTCTTC; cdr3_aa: CASSLAQDYNEQFF
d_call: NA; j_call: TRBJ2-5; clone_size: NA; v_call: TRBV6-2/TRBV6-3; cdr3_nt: TGTGCCAGCACCACACTTTGGACCCAGTACTTC; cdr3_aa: CASTTLWTQYF